This T cell receptor beta chain comes out of a study of early T cells in non-severe SARS-CoV-2 infection. Background on the study: Chains were unpaired, as sequencing was done on bulk RNA from unsorted whole blood. The study, taken as a whole, reports: Private and CD4 specificities were missed by VDJdb matching, skewed to anti-spike CD8.

Unique molecular identifiers were affixed to single, distinct cDNA molecules. TCRdb fed the 5' RACE reads into MiXCR, producing one record per CDR3 protein. The sample has 60,000 or so distinct CDR3 sequences; about 10% are singletons. This clonotype has only a few counts. Antigen specificity is unknown. The CDR3 is made up of 15 amino acids. J lost 6 bases, V lost 3 bases, and 8 bases had no gene match. CDR1 is LNHNV, CDR2 YYDKDF, per germline (reference sequence). This sequence was found in an adult who was a healthcare worker with PCR-confirmed SARS-CoV-2 infection or an uninfected control (not recorded which). The starting material was whole blood, obtained at baseline. The chain uses TRBV15 and TRBJ2-3, with 8 bases matching TRBD1. CDR3: CATSSRAGGADTQYF. For the CDR3, the DNA is TGTGCCACCAGCAGTAGGGCAGGGGGCGCGGATACGCAGTATTTT.